The clone carrying this T cell receptor delta chain turned up a few times. In germline, CDR1 is TSWWSYY, CDR2 QGS. V shed 0 bases, J shed 1 base, and the junction held 23 bases outside the gene matches. The CDR3 length is 24 residues. The data belong to a study of gamma-delta T cells after stem cell transplantation. TCRdb redid the clone calls on the RT-PCR reads with CATT. The sample has about 3,200 delta-chain clones, about a fifth seen once; the top ten hold approximately 24%. This chain connects TRDV1 to TRDJ1; 13 bases align to TRDD3. The sequence was obtained from a human donor. It is not recorded whose cells these are; they may come from a transplant donor. The sequenced material came from gamma-delta T cells. CDR3 loop: CALGELRAYLRRTGGYVFTDKLIF. CDR3 DNA: TGTGCTCTTGGGGAACTTCGGGCTTACCTGCGAAGAACTGGGGGATACGTCTTCACCGATAAACTCATCTTT.